The rows below give T cell receptor beta chains drawn from one sample of a study of cytomegalovirus exposure and HLA in healthy donors. The repertoire was sequenced with immunoSEQ multiplex PCR; TCRdb's copy has only in-frame clones and lacks some. The sample lists 150,000 to 200,000 clones; about 70% were seen once. The sequencing input was PBMCs. Receptor source: a woman aged 40 to 55 in good health and CMV-seropositive. Each CDR3 is given with its conserved first and last residue. A D gene is named only where the DNA matches it firmly. Expanded clones are given a class, and other clones once, few, many or no size at all.

cdr3_aa cdr3_nt v_call d_call j_call clone_size
CASSPPSRDEQYF TGTGCCAGCTCACCACCGTCTCGAGACGAGCAGTACTTC TRBV18 . TRBJ2-7 .
CASSRGRVPAGEQYF TGTGCCAGCAGTCGGGGCCGGGTCCCCGCGGGGGAGCAGTACTTC TRBV6-6 TRBD2 TRBJ2-5 .
CASSGTSGGEEDTQYF TGTGCCAGCAGTGGGACTAGCGGGGGGGAGGAAGATACGCAGTATTTT TRBV6-6 TRBD2 TRBJ2-3 large
CASSRGTGVDTQYF TGTGCCAGTAGTAGGGGGACAGGAGTGGATACGCAGTATTTT TRBV19 TRBD1 TRBJ2-3 once
CASSEQGVSSGKQYF TGTGCCAGCAGCGAACAGGGAGTTTCTAGCGGGAAGCAGTACTTC TRBV5-8 TRBD2 TRBJ2-7 .
CASSTDWEETQYF TGTGCCAGCAGTACCGACTGGGAAGAGACCCAGTACTTC TRBV6-5 . TRBJ2-5 .
CASRTRLAGGLGEQYF TGTGCCAGCAGGACTCGACTAGCCGGAGGGTTGGGTGAGCAGTACTTC TRBV28 TRBD2 TRBJ2-7 .
CASSVATRLAETDTQYF TGTGCCAGCAGCGTAGCTACTCGGCTAGCGGAGACAGATACGCAGTATTTT TRBV9 TRBD2 TRBJ2-3 .
CASSPGTGDGLYNEQFF TGCGCCAGCAGCCCCGGGACAGGGGATGGCCTCTACAATGAGCAGTTCTTC TRBV4-3 TRBD1 TRBJ2-1 few
CASSAPGTNKANVLTF TGCGCCAGCAGTGCCCCCGGGACAAATAAGGCCAACGTCCTGACTTTC TRBV10-1 . TRBJ2-6 .
CASSLVSGGRNEQFF TGTGCCAGCAGCTTAGTTAGCGGGGGGAGAAATGAGCAGTTCTTC TRBV7-2 TRBD2 TRBJ2-1 .
CASSQTTGLYEQYF TGCGCCAGCAGCCAAACGACAGGACTCTACGAGCAGTACTTC TRBV5-1 . TRBJ2-7 .
CASSSQETQYF TGCGCCAGCAGCTCACAAGAGACCCAGTACTTC TRBV5-1 . TRBJ2-5 .
CASSPFGGDSYEQYF TGTGCCAGTAGCCCGTTTGGCGGGGACTCCTACGAGCAGTACTTC TRBV19 . TRBJ2-7 few
CASTPTSGDPNEQFF TGTGCCAGCACCCCCACTAGCGGGGACCCGAATGAGCAGTTCTTC TRBV9 TRBD2 TRBJ2-1 .
CATTGTFYEQYF TGTGCCACCACAGGGACATTCTACGAGCAGTACTTC TRBV6-5 . TRBJ2-7 once
CASSLDGSGFSYEQYF TGTGCCAGCAGCTTAGATGGTAGCGGATTCTCCTACGAGCAGTACTTC TRBV7-2 . TRBJ2-7 .
CASSQTTGTVKNEQFF TGTGCCAGCAGTCAAACGACCGGGACAGTAAAAAATGAGCAGTTCTTC TRBV7-3 TRBD1 TRBJ2-1 .
CASSGTGGSNTF TGTGCCAGTAGTGGGACAGGGGGATCCAACACCTTC TRBV19 TRBD1 TRBJ1-2 .
CASSLRGGSWEKLFF TGTGCCAGCAGCCTTCGCGGGGGGAGTTGGGAAAAACTGTTTTTT TRBV21-1 . TRBJ1-4 .
CASSIGASGGADTQYF TGTGCCAGTAGTATAGGTGCTAGCGGGGGCGCAGATACGCAGTATTTT TRBV19 TRBD2 TRBJ2-3 .
CASSPWDTRSGANVLTF TGTGCCAGCAGCCCGTGGGACACCCGCTCTGGGGCCAACGTCCTGACTTTC TRBV7-9 . TRBJ2-6 .
CASSPLGQTDATNEKLFF TGTGCCAGCAGCCCTCTAGGACAGACTGACGCAACTAATGAAAAACTGTTTTTT TRBV5-5 . TRBJ1-4 .
CASTVTGNTEAFF TGTGCCAGCACTGTGACAGGCAACACTGAAGCTTTCTTT TRBV6-6 . TRBJ1-1 .
CASLPQGMVGTEAFF TGTGCCAGCTTACCGCAGGGGATGGTGGGCACTGAAGCTTTCTTT TRBV18 . TRBJ1-1 .
CASSSGRGLSYEQYF TGTGCCAGCAGTTCCGGGAGGGGGCTCTCCTACGAGCAGTACTTC TRBV2 . TRBJ2-7 .
CASSLLPGGPGTQYF TGTGCCAGCAGCTTACTGCCGGGGGGGCCAGGGACCCAGTACTTC TRBV5-5 TRBD2 TRBJ2-5 .
CASSRADSYEQYF TGTGCCAGCTCACGGGCAGATTCCTACGAGCAGTACTTC TRBV18 . TRBJ2-7 once
CASSYPGLAGGTQYF TGTGCCAGCAGTTACCCGGGACTAGCGGGAGGGACGCAGTATTTT TRBV6-5 TRBD2 TRBJ2-3 few
CASSELGQAQSYEQYF TGTGCCAGCAGCGAACTCGGACAGGCGCAATCCTACGAGCAGTACTTC TRBV9 TRBD1 TRBJ2-7 .
CASSPGQGGSYEQYF TGTGCCAGCAGTCCCGGACAGGGGGGGAGCTACGAGCAGTACTTC TRBV27 TRBD1 TRBJ2-7 once
CASSTGQGTEAFF TGTGCCAGTAGTACCGGACAGGGTACTGAAGCTTTCTTT TRBV19 TRBD1 TRBJ1-1 .
CAGGAGINYGYTF TGTGCCGGGGGGGCAGGGATTAACTATGGCTACACCTTC TRBV2 . TRBJ1-2 once
CASSQEWRQGQPQNF TGCGCCAGCAGCCAAGAGTGGAGACAGGGACAGCCCCAGAATTTT TRBV4-3 TRBD1 TRBJ1-5 .
CASSYTSGFRNSPLHF TGTGCTAGCAGTTACACCTCAGGGTTTCGTAATTCACCCCTCCACTTT TRBV6-5 . TRBJ1-6 .
CASSGASGSGKNTGELFF TGTGCCAGCAGTGGGGCTAGCGGGAGCGGAAAGAACACCGGGGAGCTGTTTTTT TRBV25-1 TRBD2 TRBJ2-2 .
CASSIVGRGRSSYNEQFF TGTGCCAGTAGTATAGTCGGCCGAGGTAGGAGCTCCTACAATGAGCAGTTCTTC TRBV19 . TRBJ2-1 .
CASSQGSWGGVLQETQYF TGTGCCAGCAGCCAGGGGTCATGGGGGGGGGTTTTGCAAGAGACCCAGTACTTC TRBV11-3 . TRBJ2-5 .
CASNTRDRDPPGELFF TGTGCCAGCAATACACGGGACAGGGATCCGCCCGGGGAGCTGTTTTTT TRBV27 TRBD1 TRBJ2-2 .
CASSDQGSFLETQYF TGTGCCAGCAGTGATCAGGGTTCATTCCTAGAGACCCAGTACTTC TRBV6-1 . TRBJ2-5 .
CASSRTSGGQETQYF TGCGCCAGCAGTAGGACTAGCGGAGGCCAGGAGACCCAGTACTTC TRBV4-3 TRBD2 TRBJ2-5 .
CASSWDRQETQYF TGTGCCAGCAGCTGGGACAGACAAGAGACCCAGTACTTC TRBV5-5 TRBD1 TRBJ2-5 .
CASSSRGTTNEKLFF TGCGCCAGCAGCTCGAGGGGGACGACTAATGAAAAACTGTTTTTT TRBV5-1 . TRBJ1-4 .
CASRESYEQYF TGTGCCAGCAGAGAGAGCTACGAGCAGTACTTC TRBV2 . TRBJ2-7 .
CASSLSEGPTDTQYF TGCGCCAGCAGCTTGTCGGAGGGCCCCACAGATACGCAGTATTTT TRBV5-1 . TRBJ2-3 once
CATSPGDRGHNEQFF TGCGCCACATCGCCCGGGGACAGGGGTCACAATGAGCAGTTCTTC TRBV5-1 TRBD1 TRBJ2-1 .
CASSVQGGMNEKLFF TGTGCCAGCAGCGTTCAAGGGGGCATGAATGAAAAACTGTTTTTT TRBV9 TRBD1 TRBJ1-4 .
CASRPGSNTEAFF TGCGCCAGCAGACCAGGGTCTAACACTGAAGCTTTCTTT TRBV5-1 . TRBJ1-1 .
CASRLRDSNYGYTF TGTGCCAGCAGACTCCGGGACTCTAACTATGGCTACACCTTC TRBV27 . TRBJ1-2 .
CASSPRPPGLDTQYF TGTGCCAGCAGCCCCCGTCCCCCAGGGTTGGATACGCAGTATTTT TRBV9 . TRBJ2-3 .